Listed below are T cell receptor beta chains from one sample, sequenced in a study of breast tumors, draining lymph nodes, adjacent tissues. TCRdb re-derived calls from the multiplex PCR reads in MiXCR, one entry per CDR3 protein. The data contain some 21,000 distinct CDR3 sequences, around 41% of them singletons. The sample was breast tumor tissue. The receptor set was obtained from a female donor with breast cancer. Some clones in this sample may be carry-over from other donors' samples. The CDR3 runs from the conserved cysteine through the conserved F or W. D genes are given only for firm matches. Size values are once, few and many counts, or a class for expanded clones, and some rows have none.

TRBJ2-3 few . TRBV6-4 TGTGCCAGCAGTGACTCGGGACGAGCAGATACGCAGTATTTT CASSDSGRADTQYF
TRBJ2-7 many . TRBV7-9 TGTGCCAGCAGCTTAAACCCCGACGGTTACGAGCAGTACTTC CASSLNPDGYEQYF
TRBJ1-2 many . TRBV9 TGTGCCAGCAGCGTAGATCGAGGGGCCCTAGGAGGCTACACCTTC CASSVDRGALGGYTF
TRBJ2-1 many . TRBV10-2 TGCGCCAGCAGTGAGTCGCCACAGGGCTACAATGAGCAGTTCTTC CASSESPQGYNEQFF
TRBJ2-7 few TRBD1 TRBV13 TGTGCCAGCAGTCGGACAGGGGGCTCCTACGAGCAGTACTTC CASSRTGGSYEQYF
TRBJ1-6 medium-sized . TRBV11-2 TGTGCCAGCAGCTTAGGGACAAGTAATTCACCCCTCCACTTT CASSLGTSNSPLHF
TRBJ2-7 once . TRBV20-1 TGCAGTGCTAGAGATCGCAGCCGCGCCTCCTACGAGCAGTACTTC CSARDRSRASYEQYF
TRBJ2-5 . . TRBV29-1 TGCAGCGTTGAAGATCCGAGGGACTCTGGCTCGGAGACCCAGTACTTC CSVEDPRDSGSETQYF
TRBJ1-4 medium-sized . TRBV7-9 TGTGCCAGCAGCTTAGAGGAGGGTTATAATGAAAAACTGTTTTTT CASSLEEGYNEKLFF
TRBJ2-2 . TRBD1 TRBV20-1 TGCAGTGCCCATCGGACAGGGGAGTACACCGGGGAGCTGTTTTTT CSAHRTGEYTGELFF
TRBJ2-7 many . TRBV20-1 TGCAGTGCTAGAGGGGCCTCCGCCGGGACGGCCCGCTACGAGCAGTACTTC CSARGASAGTARYEQYF
TRBJ1-6 . . TRBV20-1 TGCAGTGGGGGTAGCTCCTATAATTCACCCCTCCACTTT CSGGSSYNSPLHF
TRBJ2-7 . . TRBV11-1 TGTGCCAGCAGCCTACGGGGGGGACAGTTCTACGAGCAGTACTTC CASSLRGGQFYEQYF
TRBJ2-5 . . TRBV9 TGTGCCAGCAGCCTGGCCGGGATCCAAGAGACCCAGTCCTTC CASSLAGIQETQSF
TRBJ2-7 many TRBD2 TRBV30 TGTGCCTGGAGACAGTTAGCGGGGGACAGCTACGAGCAGTACTTC CAWRQLAGDSYEQYF
TRBJ2-3 . TRBD1 TRBV2 TGTGCCAGCAGTGAGTTCAGGGGGTCCGATACGCAGTATTTT CASSEFRGSDTQYF
TRBJ2-6 once . TRBV20-1 TGCAGTGCTTACATACAGGGATACTCTGCGGCCAACGTCCTGACTTTC CSAYIQGYSAANVLTF
TRBJ1-2 . . TRBV12-3/TRBV12-4 TGTGCCAGCAGTTTTTCTGACCGAATGGGCGGCTACACCTTC CASSFSDRMGGYTF
TRBJ2-2 many TRBD1 TRBV4-3 TGCGCCAGCAGCCAAGATCACAGGGGCAACACCGGGGAGCTGTTTTTT CASSQDHRGNTGELFF
TRBJ2-7 many TRBD2 TRBV5-1 TGCGCCAGCAGCCTTGACGGGGGGACTTACGAGCAGTACTTC CASSLDGGTYEQYF
TRBJ1-6 . TRBD1 TRBV10-3 TGTGCCATCAGCTCGGGAGTCACAGGGGCTCATTCACCCCTCCACTTT CAISSGVTGAHSPLHF
TRBJ2-1 many . TRBV11-2 TGTGCCAGCAGCTTTACCCCCCGCGGGGCTGAGCAGTTCTTC CASSFTPRGAEQFF
TRBJ2-3 . . TRBV11-2 TGTGCCAGCAGGCCCGAGGGGAACACAGATACGCAGTATTTT CASRPEGNTDTQYF
TRBJ1-6 . TRBD1 TRBV20-1 TGCAGTGCTAGAGTCGGGGGGACAGCCTATAATTCACCCCTCCACTTT CSARVGGTAYNSPLHF